Listed below are T cell receptor beta chains from one sample, sequenced in a study of glioma-infiltrating T cells. One entry per CDR3 protein, called by TCRdb with MiXCR from the multiplex PCR reads. The sample yields around 20,000 distinct CDR3 sequences, under 30% seen once. Source material: glioma tissue, nonneoplastic brain tissue, or PBMCs (not recorded which). The receptors come from a human donor with low-grade glioma or glioblastoma, undergoing nonglioma brain surgery, or in good health (not recorded which). The CDR3 runs from the conserved cysteine through the conserved F or W. D genes are given only for firm matches. Not every row has a clone size; where given, it reads once, few, many or a size class.

abundance,j_gene,v_gene,d_gene,CDR3aa,CDR3nt
few,TRBJ2-1,TRBV2,.,CASRMLIEQFF,TGTGCCAGCAGGATGCTGATTGAGCAGTTCTTC
few,TRBJ2-7,TRBV7-9,.,CASSADPGWKGSYEQYF,TGTGCCAGCTCTGCCGACCCCGGATGGAAGGGATCCTACGAGCAGTACTTC
many,TRBJ1-3,TRBV28,.,CASSSAARGENTIYF,TGTGCCAGCAGTTCCGCGGCGCGGGGCGAGAACACCATATATTTT
many,TRBJ2-1,TRBV11-3,.,CASKAGASYNEQFF,TGTGCCAGCAAGGCGGGGGCCTCCTACAATGAGCAGTTCTTC
many,TRBJ2-1,TRBV3-1,.,CASSQVSGDNEQFF,TGTGCCAGCAGCCAAGTGTCAGGGGACAATGAGCAGTTCTTC
many,TRBJ2-7,TRBV6-1,TRBD1,CASESDRGHEQYF,TGTGCCAGCGAGTCAGACAGGGGCCACGAGCAGTACTTC
many,TRBJ1-4,TRBV6-6,.,CASSYSIGRAVGKLFF,TGTGCCAGCAGTTACTCGATCGGAAGGGCCGTTGGAAAACTGTTTTTT
.,TRBJ1-2,TRBV29-1,.,CSVEGGGDYGYTF,TGCAGCGTTGAAGGCGGGGGTGACTATGGCTACACCTTC
many,TRBJ1-2,TRBV20-1,TRBD1,CSARGDRGFYGYTF,TGCAGTGCTAGAGGGGACAGGGGCTTCTATGGCTACACCTTC
few,TRBJ2-7,TRBV3-1,TRBD1,CASSHAFPTGSYEQYF,TGTGCCAGCAGCCATGCCTTTCCGACAGGGTCCTACGAGCAGTACTTC
medium-sized,TRBJ1-5,TRBV20-1,.,CSATWTATGQPQHF,TGCAGTGCTACGTGGACCGCTACCGGTCAGCCCCAGCATTTT
few,TRBJ1-6,TRBV19,TRBD1,CASTPGTGGSPLHF,TGTGCCAGTACCCCCGGGACAGGAGGTTCACCCCTCCACTTT
many,TRBJ1-1,TRBV28,.,CASSLGSRNTEAFF,TGTGCCAGCAGTTTAGGTTCGAGAAACACTGAAGCTTTCTTT
.,TRBJ2-7,TRBV12-3/TRBV12-4,.,CASSLQEFYEQYF,TGTGCCAGCAGCCTCCAGGAATTCTACGAGCAGTACTTC
.,TRBJ2-7,TRBV2,TRBD1,CASATGRNTYDQYF,TGTGCCAGTGCGACAGGGCGCAACACGTACGACCAGTACTTC
.,TRBJ2-3,TRBV6-2/TRBV6-3,TRBD2,CASSCSTTSGVYPDTQYF,TGTGCAAGCAGTTGCTCGACGACTAGCGGGGTTTACCCAGATACGCAGTATTTT
few,TRBJ2-7,TRBV7-9,.,CASSSPGGYEQYF,TGTGCCAGCAGCTCTCCGGGCGGCTACGAGCAGTACTTC
many,TRBJ1-1,TRBV6-1,TRBD1,CASSWGQTLEAFF,TGTGCCAGCAGTTGGGGACAGACCCTTGAAGCTTTCTTT
.,TRBJ2-3,TRBV4-1,TRBD2,CGSSQGSGGAVDTQYF,TGCGGCAGCAGCCAAGGCAGCGGGGGGGCCGTAGATACGCAGTATTTT
few,TRBJ1-1,TRBV29-1,TRBD1,CSADRVNTEAFF,TGCAGCGCCGACAGGGTGAACACTGAAGCTTTCTTT
.,TRBJ1-2,TRBV12-3/TRBV12-4,TRBD1,CASSPGQGYGYTF,TGTGCCAGCAGTCCGGGACAGGGGTATGGCTACACCTTC
many,TRBJ1-1,TRBV20-1,.,CSASTSFEAFF,TGCAGTGCTAGTACGAGTTTTGAAGCTTTCTTT
.,TRBJ1-1,TRBV7-2,TRBD1,CASSPWDRNTEAFF,TGTGCCAGCAGCCCTTGGGACAGGAACACTGAAGCTTTCTTT
many,TRBJ1-2,TRBV3-1,.,CASSQEVPHPNYGYTF,TGTGCCAGCAGCCAAGAGGTCCCACACCCAAACTATGGCTACACCTTC
many,TRBJ1-5,TRBV7-2,.,CASSLRSNQPQHF,TGTGCCAGCAGCCTCCGTAGCAATCAGCCCCAGCATTTT
many,TRBJ1-1,TRBV6-1,.,CASRMTGNTEAFF,TGTGCCAGCAGGATGACAGGTAACACTGAAGCTTTCTTT